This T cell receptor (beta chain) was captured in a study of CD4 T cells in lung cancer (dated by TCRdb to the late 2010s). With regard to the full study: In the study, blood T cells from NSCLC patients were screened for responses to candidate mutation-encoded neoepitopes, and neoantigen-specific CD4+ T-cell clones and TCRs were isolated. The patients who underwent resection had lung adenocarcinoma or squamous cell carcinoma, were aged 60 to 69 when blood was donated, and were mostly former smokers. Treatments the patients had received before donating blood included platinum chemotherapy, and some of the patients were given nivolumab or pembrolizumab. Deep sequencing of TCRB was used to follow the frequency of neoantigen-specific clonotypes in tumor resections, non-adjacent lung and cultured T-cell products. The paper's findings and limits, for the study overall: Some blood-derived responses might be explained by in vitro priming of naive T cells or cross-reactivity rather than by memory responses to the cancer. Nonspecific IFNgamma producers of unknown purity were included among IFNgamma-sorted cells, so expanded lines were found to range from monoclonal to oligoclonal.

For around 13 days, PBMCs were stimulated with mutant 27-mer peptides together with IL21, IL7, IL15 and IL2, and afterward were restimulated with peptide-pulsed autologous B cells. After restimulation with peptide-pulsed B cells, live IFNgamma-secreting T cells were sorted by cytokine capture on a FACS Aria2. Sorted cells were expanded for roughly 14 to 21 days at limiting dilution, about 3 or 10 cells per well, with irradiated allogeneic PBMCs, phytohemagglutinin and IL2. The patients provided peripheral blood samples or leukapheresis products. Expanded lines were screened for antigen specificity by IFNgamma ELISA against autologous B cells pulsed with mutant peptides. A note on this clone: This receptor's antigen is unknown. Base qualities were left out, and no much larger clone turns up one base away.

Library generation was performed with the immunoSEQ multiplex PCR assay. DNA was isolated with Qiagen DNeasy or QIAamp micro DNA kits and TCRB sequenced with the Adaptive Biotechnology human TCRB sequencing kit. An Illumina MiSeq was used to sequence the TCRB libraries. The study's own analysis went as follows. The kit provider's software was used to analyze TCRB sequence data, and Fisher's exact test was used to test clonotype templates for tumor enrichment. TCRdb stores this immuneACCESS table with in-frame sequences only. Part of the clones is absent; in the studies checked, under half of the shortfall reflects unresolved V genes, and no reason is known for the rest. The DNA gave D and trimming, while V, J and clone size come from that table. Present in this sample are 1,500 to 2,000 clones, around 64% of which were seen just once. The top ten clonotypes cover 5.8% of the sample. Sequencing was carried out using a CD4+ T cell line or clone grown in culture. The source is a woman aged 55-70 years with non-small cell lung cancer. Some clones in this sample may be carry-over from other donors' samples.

The DNA is TGTGCCAGCAGCGTAGCGGTCGCTTATAATGAAAAACTGTTTTTT. Its translation reads: CASSVAVAYNEKLFF. The V and J segments used are TRBV9 and TRBJ1-4, with no confidently assigned D gene. The germline V gene encodes CDR1 SGDLS and CDR2 YYNGEE. Relative to germline, V is 0 bases shorter and J is 4 bases shorter, with 10 bases between their ends. The cysteine opens and the phenylalanine closes a CDR3 of 15 amino acids. Of the read, only the CDR3 DNA is kept; its 45 bases are in frame from base 1.